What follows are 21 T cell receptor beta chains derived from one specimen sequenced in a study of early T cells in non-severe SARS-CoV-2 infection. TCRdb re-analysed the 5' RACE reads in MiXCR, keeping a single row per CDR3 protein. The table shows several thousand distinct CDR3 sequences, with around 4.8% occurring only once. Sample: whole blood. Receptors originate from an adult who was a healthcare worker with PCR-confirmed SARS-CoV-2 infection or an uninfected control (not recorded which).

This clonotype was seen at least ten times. The CDR3 DNA reads as TGTGCCAGCAGCCAGACGCGAACAGACCAAGAGACCCAGTACTTC. Translation gives CASSQTRTDQETQYF. The V gene is TRBV7-2, the J gene TRBJ2-5; D remains unclear. This CDR3 spans 15 amino acids. Trimming took off 5 bases at V and 0 bases at J, with 13 bases between the two ends. Per the germline V gene, CDR1 is SGHTA and CDR2 is FQGNSA.

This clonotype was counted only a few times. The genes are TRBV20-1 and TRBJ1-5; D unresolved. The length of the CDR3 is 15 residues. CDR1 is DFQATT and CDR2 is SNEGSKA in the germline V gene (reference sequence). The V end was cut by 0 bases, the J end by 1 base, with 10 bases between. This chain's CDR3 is CSAREHLESNQPQHF. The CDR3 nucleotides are TGCAGTGCTAGAGAACACCTGGAGAGCAATCAGCCCCAGCATTTT.

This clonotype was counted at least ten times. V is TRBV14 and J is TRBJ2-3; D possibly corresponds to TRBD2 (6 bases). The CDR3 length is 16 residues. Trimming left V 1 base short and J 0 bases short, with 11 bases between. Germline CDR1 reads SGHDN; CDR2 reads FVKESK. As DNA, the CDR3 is TGTGCCAGCAGCCAAGTTCGCGCGGGAAGCACAGATACGCAGTATTTT. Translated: CASSQVRAGSTDTQYF.

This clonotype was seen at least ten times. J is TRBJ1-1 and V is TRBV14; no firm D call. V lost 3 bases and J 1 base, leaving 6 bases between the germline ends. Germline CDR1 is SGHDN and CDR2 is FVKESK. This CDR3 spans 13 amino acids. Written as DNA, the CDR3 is TGTGCCAGCAGCCATACACGGAACACTGAAGCTTTCTTT. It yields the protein CASSHTRNTEAFF.

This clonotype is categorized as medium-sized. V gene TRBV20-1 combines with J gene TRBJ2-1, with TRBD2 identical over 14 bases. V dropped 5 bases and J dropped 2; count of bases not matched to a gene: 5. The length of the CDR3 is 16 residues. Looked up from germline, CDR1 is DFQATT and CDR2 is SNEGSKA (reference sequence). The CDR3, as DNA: TGCAGTGCTGCAGGGACTAGCGGGAGCCCCTACAATGAGCAGTTCTTC. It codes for CSAAGTSGSPYNEQFF.

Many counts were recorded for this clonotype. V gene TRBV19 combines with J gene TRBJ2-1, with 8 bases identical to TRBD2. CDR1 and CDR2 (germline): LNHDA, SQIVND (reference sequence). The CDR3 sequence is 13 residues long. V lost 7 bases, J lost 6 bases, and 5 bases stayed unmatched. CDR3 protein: CASKGGRTNEQFF. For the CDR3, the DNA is TGTGCCAGTAAGGGCGGGAGGACCAATGAGCAGTTCTTC.

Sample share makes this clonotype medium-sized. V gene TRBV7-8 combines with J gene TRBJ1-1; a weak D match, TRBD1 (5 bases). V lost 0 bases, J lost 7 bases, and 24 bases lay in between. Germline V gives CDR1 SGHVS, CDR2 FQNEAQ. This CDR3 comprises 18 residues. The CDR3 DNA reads TGTGCCAGCAGCTTAGCGGATGAGGGGAGCCCTTGGGTCAATGAAGCTTTCTTT. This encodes CASSLADEGSPWVNEAFF.

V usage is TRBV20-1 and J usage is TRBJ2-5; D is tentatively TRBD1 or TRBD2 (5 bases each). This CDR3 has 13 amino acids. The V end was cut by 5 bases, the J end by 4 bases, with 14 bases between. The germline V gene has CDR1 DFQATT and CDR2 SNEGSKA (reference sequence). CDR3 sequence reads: CSASSLGTETQYF. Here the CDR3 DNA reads TGCAGTGCTTCCTCCCTAGGGACAGAGACCCAGTACTTC.

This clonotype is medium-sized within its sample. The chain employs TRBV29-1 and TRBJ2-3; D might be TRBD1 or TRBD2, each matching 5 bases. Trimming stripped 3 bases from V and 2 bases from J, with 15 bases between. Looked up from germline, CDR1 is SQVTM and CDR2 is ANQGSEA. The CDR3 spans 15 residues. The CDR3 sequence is CSVDWGEGSTDTQYF. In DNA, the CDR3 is TGCAGCGTTGATTGGGGCGAGGGGTCCACAGATACGCAGTATTTT.

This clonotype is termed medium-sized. The CDR3 loop is CSASSGTSGRNYEQYF. Written as DNA, the CDR3 is TGCAGTGCCTCGTCCGGGACTAGCGGGAGAAACTACGAGCAGTACTTC. The V call is TRBV20-1, the J call TRBJ2-7; 14 positions match TRBD2. Germline CDR1 reads DFQATT; CDR2 reads SNEGSKA (reference sequence). The CDR3 has 16 amino acids. Germline trimming cut 6 bases from V and 3 bases from J; bases unmatched to any gene: 10.

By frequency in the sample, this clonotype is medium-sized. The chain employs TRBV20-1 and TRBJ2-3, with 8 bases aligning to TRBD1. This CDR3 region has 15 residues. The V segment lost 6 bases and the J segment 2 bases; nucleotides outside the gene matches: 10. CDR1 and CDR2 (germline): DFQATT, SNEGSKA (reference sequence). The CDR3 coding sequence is TGCAGTGCGCCCCGACAGGGGTCCTACACAGATACGCAGTATTTT. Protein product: CSAPRQGSYTDTQYF.

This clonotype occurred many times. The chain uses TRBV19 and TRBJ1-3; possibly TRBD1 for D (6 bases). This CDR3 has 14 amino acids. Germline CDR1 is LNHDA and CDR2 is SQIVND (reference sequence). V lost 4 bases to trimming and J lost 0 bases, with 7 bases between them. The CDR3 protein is CASSRQDSGNTIYF. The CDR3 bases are TGTGCCAGTAGTAGACAGGACTCTGGAAACACCATATATTTT.

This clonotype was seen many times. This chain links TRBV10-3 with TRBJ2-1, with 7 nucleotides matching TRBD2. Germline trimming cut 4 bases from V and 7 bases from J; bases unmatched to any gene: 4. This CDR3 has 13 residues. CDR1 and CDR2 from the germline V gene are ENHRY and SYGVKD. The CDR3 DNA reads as TGTGCCATCAGTGCCTTACTAGCGAATGAGCAGTTCTTC. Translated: CAISALLANEQFF.

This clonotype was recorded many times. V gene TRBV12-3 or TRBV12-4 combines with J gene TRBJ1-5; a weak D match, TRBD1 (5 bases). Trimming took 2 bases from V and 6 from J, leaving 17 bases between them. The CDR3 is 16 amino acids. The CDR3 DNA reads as TGTGCCAGCAGTTTATGGGGAAGCAGGGCTGGTCAGCCCCAGCATTTT. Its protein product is CASSLWGSRAGQPQHF.

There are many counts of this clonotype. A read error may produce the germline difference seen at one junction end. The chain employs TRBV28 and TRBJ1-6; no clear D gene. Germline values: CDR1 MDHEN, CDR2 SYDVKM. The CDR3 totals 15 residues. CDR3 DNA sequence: TGTGCCAGCAGTTTCGTTTCTGGGTATAAATCACCCCTCCACTTT. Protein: CASSFVSGYKSPLHF.

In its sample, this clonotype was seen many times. DNA of the CDR3: TGTGCCAGTAGTCGCGGACAGGGACCCTATGGCTACACCTTC. Translated: CASSRGQGPYGYTF. V is TRBV19 and J is TRBJ1-2; 8 nucleotides agree with TRBD1. Germline V lookup: CDR1 LNHDA, CDR2 SQIVND (reference sequence). The CDR3 length is 14 residues. The J segment lost 4 bases and the V segment lost 5 bases, leaving 6 bases of the junction unmatched.

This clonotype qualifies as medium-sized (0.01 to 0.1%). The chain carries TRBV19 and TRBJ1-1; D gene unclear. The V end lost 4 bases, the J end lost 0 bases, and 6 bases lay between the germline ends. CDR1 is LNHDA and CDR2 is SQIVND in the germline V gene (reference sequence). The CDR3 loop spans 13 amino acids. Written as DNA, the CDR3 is TGTGCCAGTAGTAGCCTTTTGAACACTGAAGCTTTCTTT. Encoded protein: CASSSLLNTEAFF.

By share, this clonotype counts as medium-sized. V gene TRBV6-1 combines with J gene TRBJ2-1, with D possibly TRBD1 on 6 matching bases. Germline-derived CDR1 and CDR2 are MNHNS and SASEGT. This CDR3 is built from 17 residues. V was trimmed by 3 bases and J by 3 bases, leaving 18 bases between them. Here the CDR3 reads CASSDMGAKLYYNEQFF. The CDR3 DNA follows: TGTGCCAGCAGTGACATGGGGGCCAAACTTTACTACAATGAGCAGTTCTTC.

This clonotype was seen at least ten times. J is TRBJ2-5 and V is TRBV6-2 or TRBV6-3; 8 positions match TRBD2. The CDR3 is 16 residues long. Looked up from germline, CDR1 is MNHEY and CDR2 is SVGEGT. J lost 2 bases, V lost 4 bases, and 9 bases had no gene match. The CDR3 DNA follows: TGTGCCAGCAGTTGGGGGACTAGGCTCGTACAAGAGACCCAGTACTTC. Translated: CASSWGTRLVQETQYF.

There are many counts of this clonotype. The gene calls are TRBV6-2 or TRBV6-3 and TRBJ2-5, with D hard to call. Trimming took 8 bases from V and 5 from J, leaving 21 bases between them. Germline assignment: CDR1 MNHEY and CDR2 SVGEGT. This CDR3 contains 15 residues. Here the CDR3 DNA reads TGTGCCAGCTCCCTGAGTAGTTTCGTCGGGGAGACCCAGTACTTC. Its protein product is CASSLSSFVGETQYF.

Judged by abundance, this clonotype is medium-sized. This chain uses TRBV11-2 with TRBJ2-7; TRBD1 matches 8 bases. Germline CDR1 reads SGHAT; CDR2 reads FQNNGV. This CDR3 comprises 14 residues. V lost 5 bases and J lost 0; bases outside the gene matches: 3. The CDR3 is CASSTGQGSYEQYF. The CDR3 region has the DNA TGTGCCAGCAGCACAGGACAGGGCTCCTACGAGCAGTACTTC.